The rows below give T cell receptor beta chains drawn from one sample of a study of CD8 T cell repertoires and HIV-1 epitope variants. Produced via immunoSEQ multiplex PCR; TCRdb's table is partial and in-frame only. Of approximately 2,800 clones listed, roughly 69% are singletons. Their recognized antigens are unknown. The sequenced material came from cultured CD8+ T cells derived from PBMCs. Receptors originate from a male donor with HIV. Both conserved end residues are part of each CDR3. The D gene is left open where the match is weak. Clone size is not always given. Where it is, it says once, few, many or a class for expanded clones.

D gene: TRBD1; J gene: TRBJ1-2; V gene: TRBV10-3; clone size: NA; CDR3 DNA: TGTGCCATCACTGAAACAGGGGGAGCTAACTATGGCTACACCTTC; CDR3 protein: CAITETGGANYGYTF
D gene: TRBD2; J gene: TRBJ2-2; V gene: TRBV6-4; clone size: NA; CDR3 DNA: TGTGCCAGCAGTGACTCGGGACTAGCGGGTTCCGGGGAGCTGTTTTTT; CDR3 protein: CASSDSGLAGSGELFF
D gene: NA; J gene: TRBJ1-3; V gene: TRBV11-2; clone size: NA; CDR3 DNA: TGTGCCAGCAGCTTATTCTCTGGAAACACCATATATTTT; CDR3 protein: CASSLFSGNTIYF
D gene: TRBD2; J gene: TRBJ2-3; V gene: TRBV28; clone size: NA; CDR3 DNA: TGTGCCAGCAGTTGGGTTGGGCGGGAGTACAGCACAGATACGCAGTATTTT; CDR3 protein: CASSWVGREYSTDTQYF
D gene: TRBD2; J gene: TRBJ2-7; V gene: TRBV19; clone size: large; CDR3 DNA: TGTGCCAGTAGTATCCGACTAGCGGGGATTTACGAGCAGTACTTC; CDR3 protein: CASSIRLAGIYEQYF
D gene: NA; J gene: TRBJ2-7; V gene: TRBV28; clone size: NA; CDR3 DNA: TGTGCCAGCAGTTTAGGGGACGGTTCCTACGAGCAGTACTTC; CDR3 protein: CASSLGDGSYEQYF
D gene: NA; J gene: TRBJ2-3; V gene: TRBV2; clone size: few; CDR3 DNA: TGTGCCAGCAGACTCTTAGGGGCAGATACGCAGTATTTT; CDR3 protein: CASRLLGADTQYF
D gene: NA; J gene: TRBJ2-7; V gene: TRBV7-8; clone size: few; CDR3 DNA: TGTGCCAGCAGCTCCCCTTGGGAGCGGAACTCCTACGAGCAGTACTTC; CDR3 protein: CASSSPWERNSYEQYF
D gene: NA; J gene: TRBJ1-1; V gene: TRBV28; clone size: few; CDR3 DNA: TGTGCCAGCGGTGGGGAGTGGGCAGGAACTGAAGCTTTCTTT; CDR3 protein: CASGGEWAGTEAFF
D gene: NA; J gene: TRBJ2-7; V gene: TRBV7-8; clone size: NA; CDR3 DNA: TGTGCCAGCAGGGAGCGACGGGCCTCCTACGAGCAGTACTTC; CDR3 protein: CASRERRASYEQYF
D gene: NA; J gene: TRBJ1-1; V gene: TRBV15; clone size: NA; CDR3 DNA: TGTGCCACCAGCAGAGCAAATCCGTTCGGGACGGATAACACTGAAGCTTTCTTT; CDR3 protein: CATSRANPFGTDNTEAFF
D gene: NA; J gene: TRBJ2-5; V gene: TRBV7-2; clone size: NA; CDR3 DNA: TGTGCCAGCCGTAGTACTTCCGGGCTCGAAGAGACCCAGTACTTC; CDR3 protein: CASRSTSGLEETQYF
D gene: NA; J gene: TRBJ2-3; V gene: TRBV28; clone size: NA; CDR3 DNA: TGTGCCAGCAGTTCCGGGAGTGAAGATACGCAGTATTTT; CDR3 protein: CASSSGSEDTQYF
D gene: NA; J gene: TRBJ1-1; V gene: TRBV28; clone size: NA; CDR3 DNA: TGTGCCAGCAGTTTACTCACCGGGCCTTACCTCACTGAAGCTTTCTTT; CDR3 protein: CASSLLTGPYLTEAFF
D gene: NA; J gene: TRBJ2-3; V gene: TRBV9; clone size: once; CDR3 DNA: TGTGCCAGCAGCGTAGCGGGGGTGTTCACAGATACGCAGTATTTT; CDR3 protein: CASSVAGVFTDTQYF
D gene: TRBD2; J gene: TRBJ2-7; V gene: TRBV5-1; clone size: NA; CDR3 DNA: TGCGCCAGCAGCCCCGAAGGCGGGGGAGCCTACGAGCAGTACTTC; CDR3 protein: CASSPEGGGAYEQYF
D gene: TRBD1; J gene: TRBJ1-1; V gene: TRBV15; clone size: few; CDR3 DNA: TGTGCCACCAGCAGGTCCCGTGGGACAGATGAAGCTTTCTTT; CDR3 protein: CATSRSRGTDEAFF
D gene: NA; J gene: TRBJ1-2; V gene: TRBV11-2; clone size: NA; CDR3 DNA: TGTGCCAGCAGCCCTCCAGGGGTTCAAACTTATGGCTACACCTTC; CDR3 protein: CASSPPGVQTYGYTF
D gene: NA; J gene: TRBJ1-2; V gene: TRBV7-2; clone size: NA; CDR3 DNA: TGTGCCAGCAGCCTAGGGGGGGGAGATGGCTACACCTTC; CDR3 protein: CASSLGGGDGYTF
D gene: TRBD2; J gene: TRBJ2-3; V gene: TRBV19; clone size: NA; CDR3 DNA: TGTGCCAGTAGAGGTAGCGGGGGGCTTTTACCTAGCACAGATACGCAGTATTTT; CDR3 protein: CASRGSGGLLPSTDTQYF
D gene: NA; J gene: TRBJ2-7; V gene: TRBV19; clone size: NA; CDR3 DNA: TGTGCCAGTAGTATAGATGCGACAGATTCCTACGAGCAGTACTTC; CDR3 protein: CASSIDATDSYEQYF
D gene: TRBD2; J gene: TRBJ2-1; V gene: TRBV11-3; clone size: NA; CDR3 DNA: TGTGCCAGCTCTCCGGGACTAGGGGGAGACAATGAGCAGTTCTTC; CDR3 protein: CASSPGLGGDNEQFF
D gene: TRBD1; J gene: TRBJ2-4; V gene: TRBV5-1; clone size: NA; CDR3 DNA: TGCGCCAGCAGCCCGGAGAAAGGGACAGGGTCCTTAGCCAAAAACATTCAGTACTTC; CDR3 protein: CASSPEKGTGSLAKNIQYF
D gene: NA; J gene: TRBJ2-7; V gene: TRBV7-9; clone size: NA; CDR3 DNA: TGTGCCAGCAGCCGGGTGCGACAGGGAGGCGAGCAGTACTTC; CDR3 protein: CASSRVRQGGEQYF
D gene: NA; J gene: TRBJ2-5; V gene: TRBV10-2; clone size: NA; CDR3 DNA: TGCGCCAGCAGTGACAGGACAACGTACCAAGAGACCCAGTACTTC; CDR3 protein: CASSDRTTYQETQYF
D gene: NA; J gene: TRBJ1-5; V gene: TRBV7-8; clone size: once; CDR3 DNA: TGTGCCAGCAGCCAAAGGTGGGATCAGCCCCAGCATTTT; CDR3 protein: CASSQRWDQPQHF